The rows below give T cell receptor beta chains drawn from one sample of a study of blood T cell repertoires in COVID-19. Libraries were prepared by immunoSEQ multiplex PCR; TCRdb keeps only in-frame clonotypes and omits some of them. The data contain about 260,000 clones, 88% of them singletons. The sample was PBMCs or T cells enriched from blood (not recorded which). The receptors here all came from a woman aged 45-65 years who had recovered from COVID-19. Each CDR3 is given with its conserved first and last residue. The D gene is left open where the match is weak.

V gene	D gene	J gene	CDR3 protein
TRBV18	.	TRBJ2-3	CASSPPERAVTDTQYF
TRBV19	.	TRBJ1-5	CASQRAGSNQPQHF
TRBV18	.	TRBJ1-2	CASSPTEHANYGYTF
TRBV2	TRBD2	TRBJ2-7	CASTQSGRVYEQYF
TRBV28	.	TRBJ1-6	CASSLSRGGNSPLHF
TRBV19	TRBD1	TRBJ2-7	CASSGTASSYEQYF
TRBV6-1	.	TRBJ2-5	CASSEQNQETQYF
TRBV4-1	.	TRBJ1-1	CASSQEGGNTEAFF
TRBV6-2/TRBV6-3	.	TRBJ1-1	CASSTNRVNTEAFF
TRBV30	TRBD2	TRBJ2-7	CAWSSSGTSGTYEQYF
TRBV5-5	TRBD1	TRBJ1-2	CASSPDRLKGYTF
TRBV7-3	TRBD2	TRBJ2-2	CASSLMAGATGELFF
TRBV15	TRBD2	TRBJ2-2	CATSRAGTRGTGELFF
TRBV11-2	.	TRBJ1-4	CASSLGVREKLFF
TRBV3-1/TRBV3-2	TRBD1	TRBJ1-5	CASSQDQGASQPQHF
TRBV5-6	TRBD2	TRBJ2-7	CASSQLTSDSYEQYF
TRBV28	TRBD1	TRBJ1-4	CASSRDRDEKLFF
TRBV11-2	TRBD2	TRBJ2-7	CASSRTSGYEQYF
TRBV5-4	TRBD1	TRBJ2-7	CASSETGVYEQYF
TRBV27	TRBD2	TRBJ2-1	CASSLSVGGPGEQFF
TRBV5-1	TRBD2	TRBJ2-2	CASSPGTSGSSIPGELFF
TRBV28	.	TRBJ1-6	CASSNEGHLGSPLHF
TRBV28	.	TRBJ1-3	CASSGALDTIYF
TRBV28	.	TRBJ1-1	CASNRLIQGRTEAFF
TRBV7-9	TRBD1	TRBJ1-5	CASSQGDGEAQPQHF
TRBV7-3	.	TRBJ1-1	CASSLTPGINTEAFF
TRBV4-3	.	TRBJ1-1	CASSQEGGQWNTEAFF
TRBV19	.	TRBJ2-1	CASSIDWPSPNEQFF
TRBV18	TRBD1	TRBJ1-2	CASSPGQGAGYTF
TRBV30	.	TRBJ1-1	CACSRAGAEAFF
TRBV27	.	TRBJ1-4	CASSFNRQGKLFF
TRBV19	TRBD2	TRBJ2-1	CASSIGRLGTSGSDTYNEQFF
TRBV7-2	TRBD1	TRBJ1-3	CASSRDRVSGNTIYF
TRBV9	.	TRBJ1-3	CASSGGGSSGNTIYF
TRBV28	.	TRBJ1-2	CASTRDERYGYTF
TRBV6-6	TRBD1	TRBJ1-5	CASSQQRGQGSNQPQHF
TRBV28	TRBD1	TRBJ1-3	CASRPGRGTGDTIYF
TRBV27	.	TRBJ2-1	CASRRDGSSYNEQFF
TRBV4-1	.	TRBJ1-2	CASSPTDSANYGYTF
TRBV24-1	.	TRBJ2-5	CATSDLTGNQETQYF
TRBV29-1	TRBD1	TRBJ2-7	CSVEDPDREYEQYF
TRBV5-6	.	TRBJ2-1	CASSEFFGRVSYNEQFF
TRBV9	.	TRBJ1-4	CASSAEDRFGEKLFF
TRBV5-6	TRBD2	TRBJ2-1	CASSPGLAGVEQFF
TRBV7-9	.	TRBJ1-1	CASSLDGGRFSEAFF
TRBV28	.	TRBJ1-5	CGSQGVSNQPQHF
TRBV7-7	.	TRBJ2-3	CASSLGATSDTQYF
TRBV7-2	.	TRBJ2-3	CASRSTGLRTDTQYF
TRBV6-4	TRBD1	TRBJ1-2	CASSDSGTGVYGYTF